This TCR beta chain is from a study of T-cell reconstitution after alpha-beta-depleted transplantation in children (dated by TCRdb to about 2016). In terms of the full investigation: The study quantitatively tracked T-cell immune reconstitution after TCRalphabeta/CD19-depleted allogeneic hematopoietic cell transplantation in children using TCR repertoire profiling.

Remarks on this clonotype: No antigen is known for it. Base qualities were left out, and no much larger clone turns up one base away.

The V end loses 2 bases and the J end loses 10 bases, and a stretch of 9 bases separates them. The CDR3 starts with the cysteine, ends with the phenylalanine, and has 12 residues. Only the CDR3 portion is preserved as DNA: 36 bases, with reading frame beginning at the first base. Via the germline V gene, CDR1 is MNHEY and CDR2 SVGEGT. Libraries were constructed by PCR. Sequencer: Illumina HiSeq 2500. Molecular barcoding was employed in the preparation of TCR libraries, with unique molecular identifiers being used to normalize TCRbeta repertoire quantification. TCRdb's own reprocessing of the public reads used fastp at Q25 and MiXCR and kept productive beta chains. Rows matching on CDR3 protein sequence are summarized as one entry with the most common DNA and genes. The sample profile shows about 460,000 distinct CDR3 sequences; around 12% of them were found once. About 5.4% of the sample is in the top ten clones.

The sequences come from PBMCs from the stem cell graft donor, collected from the stem cell graft. The sequence joins TRBV6-2 or TRBV6-3 to TRBJ2-1; no confident D gene assignment can be made. The sequence was collected from a human donor who donated a stem cell graft to a child with combined immunodeficiency. The DNA sequence follows: TGTGCCAGCAGTTACCAGTCCAAAGAGCAGTTCTTC. This translates into CASSYQSKEQFF.